The present entry profiles one TCR beta chain with its context. The target antigen is unknown. The entry originates in a study of PD-1 blockade in mismatch repair-deficient tumors. The overall study: All were previously treated, progressing patients with 11 to 13 mismatch repair-deficient cancer types.

The CDR3 is made up of 15 amino acids. The V and J ends lost 2 bases and 7 bases, in that order; junction bases with no gene match: 8. Per the germline V gene, CDR1 is SGHAT and CDR2 is FQDESV (reference sequence). All patients were mismatch repair deficient, assessed by either PCR or immunohistochemistry. A few pembrolizumab responders had their TCRs sequenced. Here immunoSEQ multiplex PCR was the method, and the copy in TCRdb shows in-frame clones only, minus some. The repertoire holds more than 40,000 clones, with 81% as singletons. The study, taken as a whole, reports: Rapid post-treatment expansion, then contraction, generally preceding radiologic response, marked tumor-resident clones.

The source is an adult with mismatch repair-deficient cancer. The V and J genes are TRBV11-1 and TRBJ2-1; 7 bases match TRBD2. The material sequenced was peripheral blood, taken roughly 20 weeks after starting pembrolizumab. The CDR3: CASSLYTASGNEQFF. In DNA, the CDR3 is TGTGCCAGCAGCTTATATACGGCTAGCGGAAATGAGCAGTTCTTC.